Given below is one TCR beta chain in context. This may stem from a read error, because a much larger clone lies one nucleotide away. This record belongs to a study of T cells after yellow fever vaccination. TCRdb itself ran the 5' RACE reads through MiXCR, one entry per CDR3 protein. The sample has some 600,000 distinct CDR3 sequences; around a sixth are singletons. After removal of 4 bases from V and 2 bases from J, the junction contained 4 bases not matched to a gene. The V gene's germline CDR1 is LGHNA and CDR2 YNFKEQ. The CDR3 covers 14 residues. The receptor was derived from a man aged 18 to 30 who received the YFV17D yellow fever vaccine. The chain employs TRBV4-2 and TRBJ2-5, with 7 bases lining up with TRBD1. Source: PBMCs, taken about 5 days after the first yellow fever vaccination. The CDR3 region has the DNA TGTGCCAGCAGCCCCGGGACAGAGCAAGAGACCCAGTACTTC. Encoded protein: CASSPGTEQETQYF.